This T cell receptor beta chain emerged from a study of a mutant IDH1 vaccine in newly diagnosed glioma. About the research overall: Vaccination started 4-6 weeks after radiotherapy alone, or with temozolomide cycles. The treated population exhibited a male proportion of about 62%, a female proportion of around 38%, and a mean age of about 39 years. Former treatment meant radiotherapy, temozolomide, or both; the majority had gotten both.

Documented time point: week 35, safety follow-up. A 20-mer mutant IDH1 peptide at 300 ug was injected subcutaneously with topical imiquimod. General study points: Pseudoprogression appeared unlinked to shifts in leading peripheral T cell clonotypes.

This clone was observed a handful of times. The antigen is undetermined. One junction end does not reproduce the germline sequence, and a read error may be involved. From germline, CDR1 is LNHDA and CDR2 SQIVND (reference sequence). The CDR3 length is 14 residues. Clones were read by immunoSEQ multiplex PCR, and TCRdb kept only the in-frame ones, dropping some. The repertoire includes around 32,000 clones, just under 80% of them detected once, and about 3.2% sits in the top ten. Sequences were derived from PBMCs, sampled from a glioma patient whose treatment included an IDH1 peptide vaccine. The V gene is TRBV19, the J gene TRBJ2-4; a possible D gene is TRBD2 (6 bases). The receptor was isolated from a middle-aged man with glioma. Some clones in this sample may be carry-over from other donors' samples. The CDR3 sequence is CASSIPGAQNIQYF. The CDR3, as DNA: TGTGCCAGTAGTATCCCGGGAGCCCAAAACATTCAGTACTTC.